This entry lists 4 T cell receptor beta chains sequenced from one sample in a study of early T cells in non-severe SARS-CoV-2 infection. In TCRdb, the 5' RACE reads were re-called with MiXCR into one record per CDR3 protein. Among tens of thousands of distinct CDR3 sequences listed, 8% to 9.5% were seen once. The sequencing input was whole blood. The origin of the receptors is an adult who was a healthcare worker with PCR-confirmed SARS-CoV-2 infection or an uninfected control (not recorded which).

This clonotype was counted only a few times. This chain uses TRBV6-1 with TRBJ2-3; D gene unclear. The V end lost 0 bases, the J end lost 2 bases, and 3 bases lay between the germline ends. Germline-derived CDR1 and CDR2 are MNHNS and SASEGT. The CDR3 length is 13 residues. In nucleotides, the CDR3 is TGTGCCAGCAGTGAAGCCGTCACAGATACGCAGTATTTT. Translated, it gives CASSEAVTDTQYF.

The sample holds a few counts of this clonotype. V gene TRBV30 combines with J gene TRBJ1-2; 10 bases agree with TRBD1. From germline, CDR1 is GTSNPN and CDR2 SVGIG (reference sequence). The J segment lost 4 bases and the V segment lost 4 bases, leaving 12 bases of the junction unmatched. The CDR3 has 16 amino acids. The CDR3 nucleotides read TGTGCCTGGAAAGGCCCGGGGACAGGGGCTGCCTATGGCTACACCTTC. It yields the protein CAWKGPGTGAAYGYTF.

This clonotype showed up just a few times. The V gene is TRBV29-1, the J gene TRBJ2-7; possible D gene TRBD1, 8 bases. This CDR3 spans 14 amino acids. Germline-derived CDR1 and CDR2 are SQVTM and ANQGSEA. V dropped 3 bases and J dropped 1 base, with 13 bases sitting between them. The chain's CDR3 is CSVDGQGGSYEQYF. The CDR3, as DNA: TGCAGCGTTGACGGACAGGGAGGGTCCTACGAGCAGTACTTC.

This clonotype was recorded only once. The chain combines TRBV19 with TRBJ2-2; TRBD1 matches at 8 bases. Trimming took 4 bases from V and 3 from J; bases not matched to a gene: 7. Germline V lookup: CDR1 LNHDA, CDR2 SQIVND (reference sequence). The CDR3 is 16 residues long. The CDR3 DNA reads as TGTGCCAGTAGTAGGGCAGGGGGCTTCGACACCGGGGAGCTGTTTTTT. This translates into CASSRAGGFDTGELFF.